This T cell receptor beta chain was obtained from a study of blood T cell repertoires in COVID-19. Germline CDR1 is LGHDT and CDR2 is YNNKEL (reference sequence). This CDR3 comprises 12 residues. Trimming removed 3 bases from V and 4 bases from J, with 3 bases in between. In the authors' workflow: Estimation of nucleated cell counts was performed using reference gene primer amplification. The assay was immunoSEQ multiplex PCR, and TCRdb's table has in-frame clones only and misses some. V and J calls and clone size are as listed in that table; D and trimming were resolved from the DNA. The table records 52,000 or so clones, around four fifths of them present only once.

The J gene is TRBJ2-2, the V gene TRBV3-1 (or the pseudogene TRBV3-2); D is uncertain. The receptor was derived from a middle-aged man with acute or convalescent COVID-19. Input material: peripheral blood. The CDR3 sequence is CASSQSTGELFF. The CDR3 nucleotides read TGTGCCAGCAGCCAGAGCACCGGGGAGCTGTTTTTT.